This T cell receptor beta chain originates from a study of T-cell reconstitution after alpha-beta-depleted transplantation in children. Molecular barcoding with unique molecular identifiers was used for the TCRbeta library. One entry per CDR3 protein, called by TCRdb with MiXCR from the PCR reads. The table shows 150,000 to 200,000 distinct CDR3 sequences, with roughly 6.8% occurring only once. This clonotype was detected many times. V was cut by 7 bases and J by 6 bases, with 16 bases left in between. The germline CDR1 and CDR2 sequences are MDHEN and SYDVKM. The CDR3 has 14 residues. The chain recombines TRBV28 with TRBJ2-1, with D perhaps matching TRBD1 (6 bases). This receptor was identified in a human donor who donated a stem cell graft to a child with Wiskott-Aldrich syndrome. Here the sequenced sample was PBMCs from the stem cell graft donor, taken from the stem cell graft. The CDR3 region is CASNRNQQGNEQFF. In DNA, the CDR3 is TGTGCCAGCAATCGAAACCAACAGGGCAATGAGCAGTTCTTC.